The rows below give T cell receptor beta chains drawn from one sample of a study of human T cells and chemical hapten exposure. TCRdb analysed the RACE reads with MiXCR anew, one entry per CDR3 protein. The table has around 380,000 distinct CDR3 sequences, roughly 5% seen once. This specimen consisted of whole blood, obtained in connection with sensitization to the hapten diphenylcyclopropenone (DPC). These receptor sequences come from a woman aged 50 to 60 with alopecia areata. Some clones in this sample may be carry-over from other donors' samples. CDR3s include the opening cysteine and the closing phenylalanine or tryptophan. D genes are given only for firm matches. Rows give clone size only sometimes, using once, few, many, or a class for an expanded clone.

>TRBJ2-3|TRBV11-1|many|TRBD2
TGTGCCAGCAGGCAGGGACTAGCTGCAGATACGCAGTATTTT
CASRQGLAADTQYF
>TRBJ1-1|TRBV7-9|NA|NA
TGTGCCAGCAGCCCGTTACAGACTGCGAGCACTGAAGCTTTCTTT
CASSPLQTASTEAFF
>TRBJ1-4|TRBV24-1|NA|NA
TGTGCCACCGAGTTGAGGGCTACCTTCTTTGAAAAACTGTTTTTT
CATELRATFFEKLFF
>TRBJ1-1|TRBV6-5|NA|NA
TGTGCCGGCAGTTACAGTAACACTGAAGCTTTCTTT
CAGSYSNTEAFF
>TRBJ2-1|TRBV7-2|few|TRBD2
TGTGCCAGCAGCCGCCGTGTCTTGGGCGGGAGAAAACTACACAATGAGCAGTTCTTC
CASSRRVLGGRKLHNEQFF
>TRBJ2-4|TRBV9|few|NA
TGTGCCAGCAGCCCCGGGAGTCTAGCCAAAAACATTCAGTACTTC
CASSPGSLAKNIQYF
>TRBJ1-4|TRBV7-9|NA|NA
TGTGCCAGCAGCCGGGACACATATGGGACTAATGAAAAACTGTTTTTT
CASSRDTYGTNEKLFF
>TRBJ1-1|TRBV2|NA|NA
TGTGCCAGCACCTTAGACCCCAGCCCCACTGAAGCTTTCTTT
CASTLDPSPTEAFF
>TRBJ2-1|TRBV11-2|many|NA
TGTGCCAGCAGCTTAGAATGGGATTACTCCTACAATGAGCAGTTCTTC
CASSLEWDYSYNEQFF
>TRBJ2-1|TRBV24-1|NA|NA
TGTGCCACCAGTGATTTACTGGGTGGCTACAATGAGCAGTTCTTC
CATSDLLGGYNEQFF
>TRBJ2-3|TRBV2|many|NA
TGTGCCAGCAGTGAGGACAGCACAGATACGCAGTATTTT
CASSEDSTDTQYF
>TRBJ2-7|TRBV20-1|NA|NA
TGCAGTGCCATAGACGGGTTGAGGGAGTACTTC
CSAIDGLREYF
>TRBJ1-1|TRBV20-1|many|TRBD1
TGCAGTGCTCCTTGGGGGACAGGGCACACTGAAGCTTTCTTT
CSAPWGTGHTEAFF
>TRBJ2-1|TRBV30|many|TRBD2
TGTGCCTGGAGTGAAACGGGAGGGAACAATGAGCAGTTCTTC
CAWSETGGNNEQFF
>TRBJ2-3|TRBV7-2|many|NA
TGTGCCAGCAGCCCAGTAGGCGGGGGCACAGATACGCAGTATTTT
CASSPVGGGTDTQYF
>TRBJ1-5|TRBV6-5|many|TRBD1
TGTGCCAGCAGGGGACAGGGGGCAAATCAGCCCCAGCATTTT
CASRGQGANQPQHF
>TRBJ2-7|TRBV20-1|NA|TRBD1
TGCAGTGCTAGAGAATTGCCAGGGGGCCCCGAGACCAGCTCCTACGAGCAGTACTTC
CSARELPGGPETSSYEQYF
>TRBJ2-7|TRBV6-2/TRBV6-3|few|NA
TGTGCCAGCAGTCGTGCAGGGACCCTCGACGAGCAGTACTTC
CASSRAGTLDEQYF
>TRBJ2-7|TRBV12-3/TRBV12-4|few|TRBD1
TGTGCCAGCAGCCTAGGTCCGGGGGCAGGGGGCAACGAGCAGTACTTC
CASSLGPGAGGNEQYF
>TRBJ1-2|TRBV5-6|many|NA
TGTGCCAGCAGCTTGGCCGGGACCAACTATGGCTACACCTTC
CASSLAGTNYGYTF